This TCR beta chain appears in the sequencing data of a study of blood T cell repertoires in COVID-19. Study at large: Sample material is recorded as cDNA or gDNA derived from T cells, B-cell-depleted T cells, or PBMCs.

This CDR3 spans 11 amino acids. The germline V and J ends were trimmed by 8 bases and 2 bases, with 8 bases remaining between them. The germline CDR1 and CDR2 sequences are SQVTM and ANQGSEA. The method was immunoSEQ multiplex PCR; TCRdb's version includes in-frame clones alone and lacks a portion of them. The sample yields around 200,000 clones, 80% to 90% seen once. Sequencing was carried out using peripheral blood. The V and J genes are TRBV29-1 and TRBJ2-3; no clear D gene. This sequence originates from a woman between 45 and 65 years old with acute or convalescent COVID-19. The CDR3 region has the DNA TGCAGCCCCACAGACACAGATACGCAGTATTTT. Translation: CSPTDTDTQYF.